These 27 T cell receptor beta chains were sequenced from one sample in a study of blood T cell repertoires in COVID-19. TCRdb keeps only in-frame clones here, not all; method: immunoSEQ multiplex PCR. The sample consists of roughly 110,000 clones, around 78% of them appearing once. The specimen was peripheral blood. The source is a man older than 75 with COVID-19, enrolled during active disease.

This sequence joins TRBV28 and TRBJ2-3; possible D gene TRBD2, 5 bases. The V gene lost 2 bases and the J gene lost 5 bases, with 11 bases spanning the gap. Germline CDR1 MDHEN, CDR2 SYDVKM. The CDR3 is 14 amino acids. CDR3 loop: CASSLAEGGDTQYF. CDR3 DNA: TGTGCCAGCAGTTTAGCAGAGGGTGGAGATACGCAGTATTTT.

The rearrangement joins TRBV4-2 to TRBJ2-5, with 11 bases fitting TRBD2. Trimming cost V 2 bases and J 5 bases; bases outside gene matches: 4. Germline-derived CDR1 and CDR2 are LGHNA and YNFKEQ. This CDR3 is 15 amino acids long. The chain's CDR3 is CASSQLAGGGETQYF. The CDR3 DNA reads TGTGCCAGCAGCCAACTAGCGGGAGGAGGCGAGACCCAGTACTTC.

The chain joins TRBV19 to TRBJ1-5; 8 bases agree with TRBD1. This CDR3 has 14 residues. V trimming: 6 bases; J trimming: 4 bases; junction bases outside the gene matches: 5. Germline CDR1 LNHDA, CDR2 SQIVND (reference sequence). The CDR3 sequence is CASRDRDRNQPQHF. The CDR3 nucleotides read TGTGCCAGTAGGGACAGGGACCGGAATCAGCCCCAGCATTTT.

In DNA, the CDR3 is TGTGCCAGTTCGCGGTTGAACACTGAAGCTTTCTTT. Protein product: CASSRLNTEAFF. The genes are TRBV19 and TRBJ1-1; D gene unclear. Germline values: CDR1 LNHDA, CDR2 SQIVND (reference sequence). This CDR3 has 12 residues. V was trimmed by 8 bases and J by 0 bases, leaving 7 bases between them. Full variable domain (missing parts from reference TRBV19 and TRBJ1-1): DGGITQSPKYLFRKEGQNVTLSCEQNLNHDAMYWYRQDPGQGLRLIYYSQIVNDFQKGDIAEGYSVSREKKESFPLTVTSAQKNPTAFYLCASSRLNTEAFFGQGTRLTVV.

The V call is TRBV13, the J call TRBJ2-1; no clear D gene. Trimming removed 0 bases from V and 7 bases from J, with 13 bases in between. The CDR3 loop spans 15 amino acids. Germline CDR1 reads PRHDT; CDR2 reads FYEKMQ (reference sequence). The CDR3 spells CASSLGSRVANEQFF. CDR3 sequence (DNA): TGTGCCAGCAGCTTAGGGAGCCGGGTGGCTAATGAGCAGTTCTTC.

V is TRBV18 and J is TRBJ1-2; D is ambiguous. Per the germline V gene, CDR1 is KGHSH and CDR2 is LQKENI. V lost 4 bases and J 2 bases, leaving 8 bases between the germline ends. The length of the CDR3 is 13 residues. The CDR3 sequence is CASSQGLNYGYTF. The CDR3 DNA reads TGTGCCAGCTCACAAGGACTGAACTATGGCTACACCTTC.

The chain recombines TRBV15 with TRBJ2-5; 11 bases are a match to TRBD2. The CDR3 is made up of 14 amino acids. With V trimmed by 6 bases and J by 3 bases, 3 bases remained unmatched. Germline CDR1 reads LNHNV; CDR2 reads YYDKDF (reference sequence). The CDR3 loop reads CATSPLAGEETQYF. Here the CDR3 DNA reads TGTGCCACCAGTCCACTAGCGGGGGAAGAGACCCAGTACTTC.

This sequence joins TRBV4-1 and TRBJ2-7; 9 bases align to TRBD1. The CDR3 contains 13 residues. Germline lookup yields CDR1 MGHRA and CDR2 YSYEKL. V trimming: 3 bases; J trimming: 6 bases; junction bases outside the gene matches: 3. The CDR3 reads CASSQGQGSEQYF. CDR3 DNA: TGCGCCAGCAGCCAGGGACAGGGCTCCGAGCAGTACTTC.

In DNA, the CDR3 is TGTGCCAGCAGTTACTTCGCGGGTGTGACAGATACGCAGTATTTT. Translation: CASSYFAGVTDTQYF. J is TRBJ2-3 and V is TRBV6-6; D may be TRBD2 (5 bases). Trimming took 1 base from V and 3 from J, leaving 11 bases between them. From germline, CDR1 is MNHNY and CDR2 SVGAGI (reference sequence). The CDR3 totals 15 residues.

The chain employs TRBV21-1 and TRBJ1-1; the D segment call TRBD1 is taken from the table without a DNA check. TRBV21-1 is reported as a pseudogene. This CDR3 has 15 residues. CDR3 loop: CASSSPTGIDTEAFF. The CDR3 bases are TGTGCCAGCAGCTCCCCGACAGGAATAGACACTGAAGCTTTCTTT.

This chain links TRBV7-9 with TRBJ2-1, with 10 bases matching TRBD1. The V gene's germline CDR1 is SEHNR and CDR2 FQNEAQ (reference sequence). J was trimmed by 11 bases and V by 4 bases; bases with no gene match: 14. The CDR3 runs 16 residues. The CDR3 reads CASSSNLGGTGEKQFF. The DNA of the CDR3 is TGTGCCAGCAGCTCTAATCTTGGGGGGACAGGGGAGAAGCAGTTCTTC.

This chain links TRBV2 with TRBJ2-3, with 8 bases matching TRBD2. This CDR3 spans 15 amino acids. J gave up 4 bases and V 6 bases, and 9 bases lay outside the gene matches. Germline loops: CDR1 SNHLY, CDR2 FYNNEI. The CDR3 region is CASRSRLAFPDTQYF. CDR3 in DNA: TGTGCCAGCAGAAGCCGACTAGCGTTCCCAGATACGCAGTATTTT.

The CDR3 DNA reads as TGTGCCAGCAGTGAAGGGGCAGTGGATACGCAGTATTTT. Its translation is CASSEGAVDTQYF. The chain employs TRBV6-1 and TRBJ2-3; no clear D gene. The V gene's germline CDR1 is MNHNS and CDR2 SASEGT. V lost 1 base, J lost 6 bases, and 8 bases lay in between. This CDR3 has 13 amino acids.

In this sample, this clone turned up once. The chain joins TRBV5-1 to TRBJ2-1, with a tentative D call TRBD2 (5 bases). Trimming left V 0 bases short and J 7 bases short, with 11 bases between. CDR1 and CDR2 from the germline V gene are SGHRS and YFSETQ. The CDR3 has 14 residues. In nucleotides, the CDR3 is TGCGCCAGCAGCTTGGCACTAGTTGGGAATGAGCAGTTCTTC. It is translated as CASSLALVGNEQFF.

The rearrangement uses TRBV7-8 and TRBJ1-5; D is undetermined. CDR1 is SGHVS and CDR2 is FQNEAQ in the germline V gene. Deletions cut 3 bases from V and 5 bases from J, with 11 bases between. The CDR3 runs 14 residues. DNA of the CDR3: TGTGCCAGCAGCTTTGGAGGGAGGGATCAGCCCCAGCATTTT. It yields the protein CASSFGGRDQPQHF.

DNA for the CDR3: TGTGCCAGCAGTTACATCCGGGGAAACACCGGGGAGCTGTTTTTT. It codes for CASSYIRGNTGELFF. The chain carries TRBV6-5 and TRBJ2-2, with a weak D call TRBD2 (5 bases). Trimming shortened V by 2 bases and J by 2 bases, and 9 bases separated the two germline ends. The CDR3 length is 15 residues. CDR1 and CDR2 (germline): MNHEY, SVGAGI.

The table lists this clone with a few counts. The CDR3 sequence is CASSLRTGSYEQYF. The CDR3 nucleotides read TGCGCCAGCAGCTTGAGAACCGGTTCCTACGAGCAGTACTTC. The J gene is TRBJ2-7, the V gene TRBV5-1; D gene unclear. This CDR3 has 14 residues. Per the germline V gene, CDR1 is SGHRS and CDR2 is YFSETQ. V lost 1 base and J 1 base, leaving 9 bases between the germline ends.

This clone was recorded a few times. The rearrangement links TRBV4-1 to TRBJ2-7; weak D call: TRBD1 (5 bases). CDR1 and CDR2 (germline): MGHRA, YSYEKL. The CDR3 length is 13 residues. V was shortened by 1 base and J by 8 bases, with 12 bases between the two germline ends. This chain's CDR3 is CASSQVETAKQYF. Written as DNA, the CDR3 is TGCGCCAGCAGCCAAGTTGAGACAGCTAAGCAGTACTTC.

The genes are TRBV7-3 and TRBJ1-6, with unresolved D. Germline values: CDR1 SGHTA, CDR2 FQGTGA. V lost 1 base, J lost 6 bases, and 4 bases lay in between. The CDR3 extends over 13 amino acids. DNA for the CDR3: TGTGCCAGCAGCTTAAATCGTAATTCACCCCTCCACTTT. It codes for CASSLNRNSPLHF.

V gene TRBV10-3 combines with J gene TRBJ2-7, with a weak D call TRBD1 (5 bases). The CDR3 has 14 amino acids. V shed 1 base and J shed 3 bases, with 10 bases lying between them. The germline V gene encodes CDR1 ENHRY and CDR2 SYGVKD. As DNA, the CDR3 is TGTGCCATCAGTGAGTTCCAGGACAACTACGAGCAGTACTTC. This gives the protein CAISEFQDNYEQYF.

V is TRBV28 and J is TRBJ1-5; the match to TRBD1 covers 7 bases. V lost 6 bases and J lost 4; bases outside the gene matches: 9. Germline V gene lookup returns CDR1 MDHEN and CDR2 SYDVKM. This CDR3 spans 15 amino acids. CDR3 nucleotides: TGTGCCAGCAGGAGTGGAGACAGGGCAAATCAGCCCCAGCATTTT. This gives the protein CASRSGDRANQPQHF.

The rearrangement links TRBV6-4 to TRBJ2-3; 7 bases fit TRBD2. V dropped 5 bases and J dropped 4; count of bases not matched to a gene: 9. This CDR3 is built from 15 residues. Germline V gene data show CDR1 as MRHNA and CDR2 as SNTAGT. The CDR3: CASSRRQGGPDTQYF. The CDR3, as DNA: TGTGCCAGCAGTAGACGGCAGGGAGGGCCAGATACGCAGTATTTT.

The chain combines TRBV30 with TRBJ2-3; D unclear. In germline, CDR1 is GTSNPN, CDR2 SVGIG (reference sequence). The length of the CDR3 is 14 residues. Trimming cost V 0 bases and J 4 bases, with 11 bases left between them. CDR3 sequence (DNA): TGTGCCTGGAGTGTGGTTCTACCCCCAGATACGCAGTATTTT. Protein product: CAWSVVLPPDTQYF.

The chain combines TRBV6-5 with TRBJ1-4; TRBD1 aligns across 10 bases. The CDR3 totals 15 residues. Germline V gives CDR1 MNHEY, CDR2 SVGAGI. Trimming removed 4 bases from V and 4 bases from J; junction bases left unmatched: 3. For the CDR3, the DNA is TGTGCCAGCAGTTTCGGGACAGGGGTTAATGAAAAACTGTTTTTT. It translates to CASSFGTGVNEKLFF.

The rearrangement uses TRBV6-1 and TRBJ1-1; D is possibly TRBD1 (5 bases). CDR3 length equals 15 residues. V lost 2 bases to trimming and J lost 6 bases, with 16 bases between them. Germline lookup yields CDR1 MNHNS and CDR2 SASEGT. CDR3 amino acids: CASSERSGGNAEAFF. CDR3 coding DNA: TGTGCCAGCAGTGAACGATCCGGGGGTAACGCTGAAGCTTTCTTT.

This clone was seen a handful of times. The chain links TRBV27 to TRBJ2-7, with TRBD2 identical over 13 bases. The CDR3 is made up of 15 amino acids. V was clipped by 6 bases and J by 5 bases; unmatched bases: 7. CDR1 is MNHEY and CDR2 is SMNVEV in the germline V gene (reference sequence). The CDR3 here is CASRQGTSGIHEQYF. CDR3 sequence (DNA): TGTGCCAGCAGACAGGGGACTAGCGGGATCCACGAGCAGTACTTC.

In DNA form, the CDR3 reads TGTGCCAGCAGACACGGGGGGACGGATAGCAATCAGCCCCAGCATTTT. It translates to CASRHGGTDSNQPQHF. The chain joins TRBV4-2 to TRBJ1-5; a possible D gene is TRBD1 (5 bases). Germline loops: CDR1 LGHNA, CDR2 YNFKEQ. This CDR3 contains 16 residues. V was clipped by 6 bases and J by 0 bases, with 15 bases between them.